This is a list of T cell receptor beta chains from one sample in a study of blood T cells in healthy people across ages. TCRdb passed the 5' RACE reads through MiXCR, listing each CDR3 protein once. The data show 1 million to 1.2 million distinct CDR3 sequences, under 40% seen once. The sequenced sample was blood. The receptors were gathered from a man aged 18 to 30 in good health. Both conserved end residues are part of each CDR3. Fields, in order: V gene, J gene, CDR3 protein.

v_gene: TRBV12-3/TRBV12-4
j_gene: TRBJ2-5
CDR3aa: CASSPVGTGLETQYF

v_gene: TRBV7-2
j_gene: TRBJ1-1
CDR3aa: CASSLAGRGAEAFF

v_gene: TRBV7-9
j_gene: TRBJ2-6
CDR3aa: CASSLFRSGANVLTF

v_gene: TRBV3-1
j_gene: TRBJ1-2
CDR3aa: CASSQEGPIGGYTF

v_gene: TRBV6-1
j_gene: TRBJ1-5
CDR3aa: CASSVGQPGSNQPQHF

v_gene: TRBV11-1
j_gene: TRBJ1-6
CDR3aa: CASSPDSGVGSPLHF

v_gene: TRBV27
j_gene: TRBJ1-5
CDR3aa: CASSLFGNQPQHF

v_gene: TRBV3-1
j_gene: TRBJ1-1
CDR3aa: CASSQGQIPEAFF

v_gene: TRBV10-3
j_gene: TRBJ2-1
CDR3aa: CAINPRQGNNEQFF

v_gene: TRBV11-2
j_gene: TRBJ2-1
CDR3aa: CASSVLRGSYNEQFF

v_gene: TRBV20-1
j_gene: TRBJ1-6
CDR3aa: CSALETGNSPLHF

v_gene: TRBV7-9
j_gene: TRBJ2-2
CDR3aa: CASSLGTSVFANTGELFF

v_gene: TRBV7-9
j_gene: TRBJ2-3
CDR3aa: CASSLRTSGSDTQYF

v_gene: TRBV6-2/TRBV6-3
j_gene: TRBJ2-5
CDR3aa: CASREVQGGAQYF

v_gene: TRBV20-1
j_gene: -
CDR3aa: CSGERGDEQYF

v_gene: TRBV7-2
j_gene: TRBJ1-4
CDR3aa: CASSPGTGGITREKLFF

v_gene: TRBV20-1
j_gene: TRBJ2-5
CDR3aa: CSASRGRSFPNEQYF

v_gene: TRBV4-1
j_gene: TRBJ1-4
CDR3aa: CAGSQSGTKEKLFF

v_gene: TRBV5-6
j_gene: TRBJ2-2
CDR3aa: CASSKLAGTRSNTGELFF

v_gene: TRBV27
j_gene: TRBJ2-7
CDR3aa: CASSQRLAGIYEQYF

v_gene: TRBV2
j_gene: TRBJ2-7
CDR3aa: CASSEPDGQGKAYEQYF

v_gene: TRBV5-6
j_gene: TRBJ1-2
CDR3aa: CASSLVASPNYGYTF

v_gene: TRBV6-1
j_gene: TRBJ2-4
CDR3aa: CASSELNRGTNIQYF

v_gene: TRBV29-1
j_gene: TRBJ1-1
CDR3aa: CSVSPNTEAFF

v_gene: TRBV7-2
j_gene: TRBJ1-4
CDR3aa: CASSGGQTGDQRSREKLFF

v_gene: TRBV18
j_gene: TRBJ1-2
CDR3aa: CASSPLSRDSGDYGYTF

v_gene: TRBV6-5
j_gene: TRBJ1-1
CDR3aa: CASSQKPQGNPEAFF

v_gene: TRBV12-3/TRBV12-4
j_gene: TRBJ2-7
CDR3aa: CASSPRTSGGYEQYF

v_gene: TRBV7-3
j_gene: TRBJ1-1
CDR3aa: CASSLRHPGWGAFF

v_gene: TRBV7-2
j_gene: TRBJ1-2
CDR3aa: CAGSLEGLTGELWGYTF

v_gene: TRBV11-2
j_gene: TRBJ1-2
CDR3aa: CASSLARQPHGYTF

v_gene: TRBV20-1
j_gene: TRBJ2-1
CDR3aa: CSASSGGPNNEQFF

v_gene: TRBV6-2/TRBV6-3
j_gene: TRBJ2-3
CDR3aa: CASSKTGPTDTQYF

v_gene: TRBV5-6
j_gene: -
CDR3aa: CASSSGVGRIIYNEQYF

v_gene: TRBV7-9
j_gene: TRBJ2-1
CDR3aa: CASSLSGARSYNEQFF

v_gene: TRBV20-1
j_gene: TRBJ2-1
CDR3aa: CSPSKHNEQFF

v_gene: TRBV6-5
j_gene: TRBJ1-4
CDR3aa: CASSYSPASGEKLFF

v_gene: TRBV12-3/TRBV12-4
j_gene: TRBJ2-1
CDR3aa: CASTEGSISDNEQFF

v_gene: TRBV28
j_gene: TRBJ1-3
CDR3aa: CASSTTGAGNTIYF

v_gene: TRBV27
j_gene: TRBJ1-1
CDR3aa: CASSAPGLAEAFF

v_gene: TRBV7-2
j_gene: TRBJ1-1
CDR3aa: CASSLGSWGTEAFF

v_gene: TRBV6-2/TRBV6-3
j_gene: TRBJ1-1
CDR3aa: CASIDGGTEAFF

v_gene: TRBV3-1
j_gene: TRBJ2-4
CDR3aa: CASSHTSEGTEQYF

v_gene: TRBV6-2/TRBV6-3
j_gene: TRBJ2-5
CDR3aa: CASSYPDGAETQYF

v_gene: TRBV20-1
j_gene: TRBJ2-3
CDR3aa: CSAPKGDTQYF